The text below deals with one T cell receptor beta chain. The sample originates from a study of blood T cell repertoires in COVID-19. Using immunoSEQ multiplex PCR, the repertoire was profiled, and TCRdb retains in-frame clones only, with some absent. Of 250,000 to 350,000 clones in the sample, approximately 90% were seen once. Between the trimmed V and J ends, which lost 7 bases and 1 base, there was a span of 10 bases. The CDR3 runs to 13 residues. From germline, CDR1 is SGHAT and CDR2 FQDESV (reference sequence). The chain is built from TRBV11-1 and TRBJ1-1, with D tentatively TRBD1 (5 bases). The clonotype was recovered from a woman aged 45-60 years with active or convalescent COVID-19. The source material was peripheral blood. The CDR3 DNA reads TGTGCCAGCACCCCGACAGCGAACACTGAAGCTTTCTTT. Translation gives CASTPTANTEAFF.